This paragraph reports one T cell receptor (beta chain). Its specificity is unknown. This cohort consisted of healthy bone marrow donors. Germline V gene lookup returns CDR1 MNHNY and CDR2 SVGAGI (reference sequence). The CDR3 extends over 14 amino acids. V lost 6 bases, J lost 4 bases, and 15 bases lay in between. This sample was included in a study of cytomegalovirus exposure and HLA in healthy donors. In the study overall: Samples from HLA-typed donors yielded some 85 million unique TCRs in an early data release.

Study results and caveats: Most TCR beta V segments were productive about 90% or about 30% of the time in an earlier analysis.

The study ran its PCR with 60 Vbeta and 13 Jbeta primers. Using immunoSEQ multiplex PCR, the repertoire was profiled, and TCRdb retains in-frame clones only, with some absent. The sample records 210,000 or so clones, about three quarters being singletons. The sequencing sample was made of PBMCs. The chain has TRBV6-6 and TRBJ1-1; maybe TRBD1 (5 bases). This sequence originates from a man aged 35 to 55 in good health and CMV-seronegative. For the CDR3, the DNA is TGTGCCAGCAGCCCCGGCGGGGCAAGCACTGAAGCTTTCTTT. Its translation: CASSPGGASTEAFF.